The 5 T cell receptor beta chains below all came from one sample that was sequenced in a study of T cell responses to AZD1222 COVID-19 vaccine. Using immunoSEQ multiplex PCR, the repertoire was profiled, and TCRdb retains in-frame clones only, with some absent. This table has about 170,000 clones, 80% to 95% appearing once. The starting material was peripheral blood, obtained on day 0 of AZD1222 vaccination. The source is an adult in good health.

The rearrangement joins TRBV19 to TRBJ1-4; D is unclear. Deletions cut 8 bases from V and 7 bases from J, with 11 bases between. The CDR3 consists of 12 residues. The germline V gene has CDR1 LNHDA and CDR2 SQIVND (reference sequence). CDR3 nucleotides: TGTGCCAGTCGCGGCATTCCTGAAAAACTGTTTTTT. Protein sequence: CASRGIPEKLFF.

This chain connects TRBV11-2 to TRBJ2-7; TRBD1 is a possible D gene (5 bases). V dropped 5 bases and J dropped 3 bases, with 11 bases sitting between them. This CDR3 comprises 13 residues. The germline V gene encodes CDR1 SGHAT and CDR2 FQNNGV. CDR3 sequence: CASSPDTSYEQYF. Written as DNA, the CDR3 is TGTGCCAGCAGCCCGGACACAAGCTACGAGCAGTACTTC.

The chain employs TRBV20-1 and TRBJ2-3; D remains ambiguous. The V gene's germline CDR1 is DFQATT and CDR2 SNEGSKA (reference sequence). The CDR3 runs 12 residues. Trimming took off 6 bases at V and 4 bases at J, with 11 bases between the two ends. CDR3 nucleotides: TGCAGTGCCAGTAACTCGGCAGATACGCAGTATTTT. Translated: CSASNSADTQYF.

The chain links TRBV6-4 to TRBJ1-2; maybe TRBD1 (5 bases). This CDR3 has 15 amino acids. The germline V gene has CDR1 MRHNA and CDR2 SNTAGT. V lost 3 bases and J 4 bases, leaving 15 bases between the germline ends. DNA of the CDR3: TGTGCCAGCAGTGAACGGGTAGGGACGGTCTATGGCTACACCTTC. This sequence encodes CASSERVGTVYGYTF.

This clone was counted once. Other DNA sequences in this specimen translate into the identical CDR3. The chain links TRBV11-2 to TRBJ2-7, with a possible D match to TRBD1 (6 bases). Germline loops: CDR1 SGHAT, CDR2 FQNNGV. This CDR3 contains 13 residues. V dropped 1 base and J dropped 2 bases, with 6 bases sitting between them. The CDR3 nucleotides are TGTGCCAGCAGCTTAGGGACAGCCTACGAGCAGTACTTC. Its translation: CASSLGTAYEQYF.